These 18 T cell receptor beta chains were all obtained from the same sample, sequenced in a study of CD8 T cells in ankylosing spondylitis. In TCRdb, the 5' RACE reads were re-called with MiXCR into one record per CDR3 protein. The sample contains a few hundred thousand distinct CDR3 sequences, roughly 10% of which appear only once. Sequenced material: blood, either unsorted or a sorted T cell fraction (not recorded which). The receptors were gathered from a male donor with ankylosing spondylitis or in good health (not recorded which).

This clonotype was picked up many times. The genes are TRBV6-1 and TRBJ2-7; 10 nucleotides align to TRBD2. CDR3 length equals 16 residues. Trimming removed 6 bases from V and 3 bases from J; junction bases left unmatched: 11. CDR1 and CDR2 from the germline V gene are MNHNS and SASEGT. CDR3 loop: CASSLLSGRPNYEQYF. DNA for the CDR3: TGTGCCAGCAGCCTCCTTAGCGGGAGGCCCAACTACGAGCAGTACTTC.

This clonotype was seen more than once but under ten times. The chain employs TRBV6-2 or TRBV6-3 and TRBJ2-7; D not certain. V was cut by 2 bases and J by 2 bases, with 25 bases left in between. Germline loops: CDR1 MNHEY, CDR2 SVGEGT. The CDR3 length is 19 residues. CDR3 nucleotides: TGTGCCAGCAGTTACCTAAAGGATATTATACGGGCGGCCGCCTACGAGCAGTACTTC. It yields the protein CASSYLKDIIRAAAYEQYF.

This clonotype was observed many times. This chain links TRBV6-5 with TRBJ1-1; D is uncertain. V was cut by 4 bases and J by 0 bases, with 21 bases left in between. This CDR3 is 18 amino acids long. CDR1 MNHEY and CDR2 SVGAGI come from the germline V gene. Here the CDR3 DNA reads TGTGCCAGCAGTTTTAAGACCCTCCTAGGAGTCCTGAACACTGAAGCTTTCTTT. It yields the protein CASSFKTLLGVLNTEAFF.

This clonotype showed up just a few times. The chain is built from TRBV6-1 and TRBJ2-1, with a tentative D call TRBD1 (6 bases). In germline, CDR1 is MNHNS, CDR2 SASEGT. This CDR3 spans 16 amino acids. V was shortened by 2 bases and J by 7 bases, with 18 bases between the two germline ends. This CDR3 is CASSENAGAYWNEQFF. CDR3 coding DNA: TGTGCCAGCAGTGAAAACGCAGGGGCTTATTGGAATGAGCAGTTCTTC.

This clonotype was counted ten times or more. The chain has TRBV4-1 and TRBJ2-7, with 11 positions matching TRBD1. Trimming cost V 4 bases and J 4 bases; bases outside gene matches: 6. The CDR3 consists of 15 residues. Germline V gene sequence: CDR1 MGHRA, CDR2 YSYEKL. As DNA, the CDR3 is TGCGCCAGCAGCCCTCGGGACAGGGGGTTGTACGAGCAGTACTTC. This sequence encodes CASSPRDRGLYEQYF.

This clonotype showed up just a few times. The chain uses TRBV12-3 or TRBV12-4 and TRBJ2-7; TRBD2 agrees at 9 bases. J lost 6 bases, V lost 3 bases, and 6 bases had no gene match. The CDR3 runs to 14 residues. As DNA, the CDR3 is TGTGCCAGCAGTTTTACAGGGCGGGGGGGCGAGCAGTACTTC. Amino acids: CASSFTGRGGEQYF.

This clonotype was recorded at least ten times. The chain has TRBV29-1 and TRBJ2-2; D not certain. This CDR3 is built from 11 residues. V shed 7 bases and J shed 4 bases, with 7 bases lying between them. CDR1 and CDR2 from the germline V gene are SQVTM and ANQGSEA. CDR3 sequence (DNA): TGCAGCGCCCTCCTCACCGGGGAGCTGTTTTTT. Encoded protein: CSALLTGELFF.

This clonotype was picked up a small number of times. V usage is TRBV28 and J usage is TRBJ2-7; no reliable D call. V lost 2 bases to trimming and J lost 3 bases, with 8 bases between them. Germline V CDR1 and CDR2: MDHEN, SYDVKM. The CDR3 runs 13 residues. CDR3 sequence (DNA): TGTGCCAGCAGTTTAGACAAGGTCTACGAGCAGTACTTC. This codes for CASSLDKVYEQYF.

This clonotype appeared a few times. The rearrangement uses TRBV20-1 and TRBJ2-3, with 12 bases that match TRBD2. With V trimmed by 2 bases and J by 4 bases, 7 bases remained unmatched. Germline V gene sequence: CDR1 DFQATT, CDR2 SNEGSKA (reference sequence). This CDR3 spans 16 amino acids. The CDR3 protein is CSARPSGGAWADTQYF. Written as DNA, the CDR3 is TGCAGTGCTAGACCTAGCGGGGGGGCCTGGGCAGATACGCAGTATTTT.

The chain couples TRBV4-2 to TRBJ2-3; no definite D call. This CDR3 region has 15 residues. Trimming stripped 0 bases from V and 13 bases from J, with 20 bases between. From germline, CDR1 is LGHNA and CDR2 YNFKEQ. DNA for the CDR3: TGTGCCAGCAGCCAAGAGACCCGGACGAAGATATTGGAGTATTTT. Amino acids: CASSQETRTKILEYF.

At least ten counts were recorded for this clonotype. The V and J genes are TRBV5-1 and TRBJ2-1, with D possibly TRBD1 on 6 matching bases. The CDR3 consists of 15 residues. The ends were cut back, 5 bases at V and 0 bases at J, with 12 bases in the middle. Germline V lookup: CDR1 SGHRS, CDR2 YFSETQ. CDR3 in DNA: TGCGCCAGCAGTGATATAGGGGGCTCCTACAATGAGCAGTTCTTC. The encoded protein is CASSDIGGSYNEQFF.

The table lists this clonotype with many counts. V and J are TRBV28 and TRBJ2-7; D not certain. The CDR3 has 13 amino acids. The V end lost 2 bases, the J end lost 3 bases, and 8 bases lay between the germline ends. In germline, CDR1 is MDHEN, CDR2 SYDVKM. The CDR3 region is CASSLGQNYEQYF. DNA for the CDR3: TGTGCCAGCAGTTTAGGGCAAAACTACGAGCAGTACTTC.

This clonotype has ten or more counts. V and J are TRBV5-1 and TRBJ2-1; 10 bases are a match to TRBD1. J lost 7 bases, V lost 4 bases, and 8 bases had no gene match. The CDR3 loop spans 15 amino acids. From germline, CDR1 is SGHRS and CDR2 YFSETQ. CDR3 sequence reads: CASSRGTGAMNEQFF. CDR3 sequence (DNA): TGCGCCAGCAGCAGGGGGACAGGGGCTATGAATGAGCAGTTCTTC.

Of note for this clonotype: This may be a read error, as it is one base from a much larger clone. J is TRBJ2-1 and V is TRBV5-1, with a possible D match to TRBD1 (6 bases). Trimming shortened V by 0 bases and J by 9 bases, and 16 bases separated the two germline ends. CDR3 length: 15 residues. Germline-derived CDR1 and CDR2 are SGHRS and YFSETQ. As DNA, the CDR3 is TGCGCCAGCAGCTTGGCAGGGGAGAGGACGAGTGAGCAGTTCTTC. It is translated as CASSLAGERTSEQFF.

This clonotype was detected many times. V is TRBV7-8 and J is TRBJ1-1; no firm D call. This CDR3 region has 14 residues. The germline V and J ends were trimmed by 4 bases and 3 bases, with 12 bases remaining between them. The germline V gene has CDR1 SGHVS and CDR2 FQNEAQ. The CDR3 DNA is TGTGCCAGCAGCTCGTGGACCGGACACACTGAAGCTTTCTTT. It codes for CASSSWTGHTEAFF.

This sequence joins TRBV18 and TRBJ2-1, with D perhaps being TRBD1 or TRBD2 (5 bases each). The CDR3 loop spans 15 amino acids. With 3 bases removed from V and 5 bases from J, the gap between germline ends came to 14 bases. Germline-derived CDR1 and CDR2 are KGHSH and LQKENI. CDR3 sequence (DNA): TGTGCCAGCTCACCGTACCGGGACGGGGACAATGAGCAGTTCTTC. Translating it yields CASSPYRDGDNEQFF.

This clonotype turned up a few times. V and J are TRBV6-1 and TRBJ2-7; perhaps TRBD1 as D (7 bases). Germline V lookup: CDR1 MNHNS, CDR2 SASEGT. This CDR3 is 14 amino acids long. The germline V and J ends were trimmed by 6 bases and 1 base, with 13 bases remaining between them. CDR3: CASRGRTGSYEQYF. The DNA of the CDR3 is TGTGCCAGCAGGGGGAGGACAGGTTCCTACGAGCAGTACTTC.

This clonotype was observed many times. The chain is built from TRBV20-1 and TRBJ2-3; a possible D gene is TRBD1 (6 bases). Germline values: CDR1 DFQATT, CDR2 SNEGSKA (reference sequence). The CDR3 is 13 residues long. Trimming took off 3 bases at V and 6 bases at J, with 13 bases between the two ends. The CDR3 nucleotides are TGCAGTGCTAGTGGTGGGGGCATCGATACGCAGTATTTT. It translates to CSASGGGIDTQYF.